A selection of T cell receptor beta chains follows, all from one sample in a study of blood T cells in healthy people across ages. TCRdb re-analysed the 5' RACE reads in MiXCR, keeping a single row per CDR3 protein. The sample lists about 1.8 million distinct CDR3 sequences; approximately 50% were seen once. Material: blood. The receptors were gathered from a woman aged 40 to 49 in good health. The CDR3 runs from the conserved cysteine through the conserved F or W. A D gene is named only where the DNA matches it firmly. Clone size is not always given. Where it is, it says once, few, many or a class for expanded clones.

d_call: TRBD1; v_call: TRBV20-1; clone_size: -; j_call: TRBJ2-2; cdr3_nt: TGCAGTGCTAGACCAACGGACAGGGGGGTCACCGGGGAGCTGTTTTTT; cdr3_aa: CSARPTDRGVTGELFF
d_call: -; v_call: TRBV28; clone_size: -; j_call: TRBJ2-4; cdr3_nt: TGTGCCAGCAGCCGATTCTTGGCGGCCAAAAACATTCAGTACTTC; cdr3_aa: CASSRFLAAKNIQYF
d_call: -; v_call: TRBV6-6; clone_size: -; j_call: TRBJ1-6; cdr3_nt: TGTGCCAGCAGTTACTCTACAGAATTGAATTCACCCCTCCACTTT; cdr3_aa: CASSYSTELNSPLHF
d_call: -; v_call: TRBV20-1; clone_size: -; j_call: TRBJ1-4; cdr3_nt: TGCAGTGCTAGATTGGACAGCATTGCAACTAATGAAAAACTGTTTTTT; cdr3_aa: CSARLDSIATNEKLFF
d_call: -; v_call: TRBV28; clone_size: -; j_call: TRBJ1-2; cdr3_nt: TGTGTCAGCAGTTCTACCGGGGCGCCTAACTATGGCTACACCTTC; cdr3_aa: CVSSSTGAPNYGYTF
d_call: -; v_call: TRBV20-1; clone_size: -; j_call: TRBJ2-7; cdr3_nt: TGCAGTGCTAGTCCACCCCCGGGAGACGAGCAGTACTTC; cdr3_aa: CSASPPPGDEQYF
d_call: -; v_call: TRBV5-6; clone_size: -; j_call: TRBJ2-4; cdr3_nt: TGTGCCAGCAGCTTGGTACAGGGTGGGAACATTCAGTACTTC; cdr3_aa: CASSLVQGGNIQYF
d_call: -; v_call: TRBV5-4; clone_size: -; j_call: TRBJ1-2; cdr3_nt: TGTGCCAGCAGCTTGTTCTCCGGTACTAACTATGGCTACACCTTC; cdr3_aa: CASSLFSGTNYGYTF
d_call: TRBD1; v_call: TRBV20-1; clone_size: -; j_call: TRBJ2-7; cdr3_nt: TGCAGTGCTAGAGAATCAGAGACAGGGGATTCCGAGCAGTACTTC; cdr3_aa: CSARESETGDSEQYF
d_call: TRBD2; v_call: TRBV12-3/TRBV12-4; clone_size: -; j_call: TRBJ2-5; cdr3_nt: TGTGCCAGCAGTTTATATTCGCCTAGCGGGGGGGCGAAAGAGACCCAGTACTTC; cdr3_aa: CASSLYSPSGGAKETQYF
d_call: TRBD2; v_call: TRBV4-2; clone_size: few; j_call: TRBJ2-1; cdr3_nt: TGTGCCAGCAGCCAAGATCGGGCGGGGGGATTCTCCTACAATGAGCAGTTCTTC; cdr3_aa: CASSQDRAGGFSYNEQFF
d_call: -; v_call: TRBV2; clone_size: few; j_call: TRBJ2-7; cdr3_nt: TGTGCCAGCAGTGAAGGGTTGTCCTACGAGCAGTACTTC; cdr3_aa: CASSEGLSYEQYF
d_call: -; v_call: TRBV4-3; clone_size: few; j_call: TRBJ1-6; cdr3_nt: TGCGCCAGCAGCCATGGTAGTTCCCTGAGCTCCTATAATTCACCCCTCCACTTT; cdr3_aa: CASSHGSSLSSYNSPLHF
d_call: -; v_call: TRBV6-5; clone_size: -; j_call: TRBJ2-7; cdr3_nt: TGTGCCAGCAGTTTCAGTCCTCCGAGCTCCTACGAGCAGTACTTC; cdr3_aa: CASSFSPPSSYEQYF
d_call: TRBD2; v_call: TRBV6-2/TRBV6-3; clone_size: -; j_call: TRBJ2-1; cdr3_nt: TGTGCCAGCAGTTATTCCCCTCCTAGCGGGGTTTACAATGAGCAGTTCTTC; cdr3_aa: CASSYSPPSGVYNEQFF
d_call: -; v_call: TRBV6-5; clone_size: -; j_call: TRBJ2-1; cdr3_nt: TGTGCCAGCAGTTTCGACAGTTTTGAGCAGTTCTTC; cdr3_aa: CASSFDSFEQFF
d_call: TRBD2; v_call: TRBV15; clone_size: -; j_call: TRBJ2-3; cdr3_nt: TGTGCCACCAGCACTTTTCCTAGCGGGGGGGGCACAGATACGCAGTATTTT; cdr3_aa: CATSTFPSGGGTDTQYF
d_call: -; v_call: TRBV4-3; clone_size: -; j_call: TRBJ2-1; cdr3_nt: TGCGCCAGCAGCCAAGAAGGGAGCGGTTCCTACAATGAGCAGTTCTTC; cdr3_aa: CASSQEGSGSYNEQFF
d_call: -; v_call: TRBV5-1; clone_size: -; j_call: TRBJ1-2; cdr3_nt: TGCGCCAGCAGCTTACGGCCCACTAACTATGGCTACACCTTC; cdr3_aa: CASSLRPTNYGYTF
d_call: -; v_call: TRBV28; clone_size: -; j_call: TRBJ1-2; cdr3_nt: TGTGCCAGCAGTTCGCGGGACACTCGAATTAACTATGGCTACACCTTC; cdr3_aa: CASSSRDTRINYGYTF
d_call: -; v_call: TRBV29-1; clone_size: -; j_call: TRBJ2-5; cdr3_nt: TGCAGCGTTGAAGGATGGGAGGTCGAGACCCAGTACTTC; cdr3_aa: CSVEGWEVETQYF
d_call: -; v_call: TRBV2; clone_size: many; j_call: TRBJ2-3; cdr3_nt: TGTGCCAGCAGTGAAAGAAATACGCAGTATTTT; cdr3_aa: CASSERNTQYF
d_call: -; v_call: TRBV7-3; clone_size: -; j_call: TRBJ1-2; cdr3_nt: TGTGCCAGCAGCTTAGACGCAGGAGACTATGGCTACACCTTC; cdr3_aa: CASSLDAGDYGYTF
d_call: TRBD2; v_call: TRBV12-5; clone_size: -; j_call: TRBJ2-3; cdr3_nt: TGTGCTAGTGGTTTGGGACTCGGGCTAGCGGGGGGTGGCACAGATACGCAGTATTTT; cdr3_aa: CASGLGLGLAGGGTDTQYF